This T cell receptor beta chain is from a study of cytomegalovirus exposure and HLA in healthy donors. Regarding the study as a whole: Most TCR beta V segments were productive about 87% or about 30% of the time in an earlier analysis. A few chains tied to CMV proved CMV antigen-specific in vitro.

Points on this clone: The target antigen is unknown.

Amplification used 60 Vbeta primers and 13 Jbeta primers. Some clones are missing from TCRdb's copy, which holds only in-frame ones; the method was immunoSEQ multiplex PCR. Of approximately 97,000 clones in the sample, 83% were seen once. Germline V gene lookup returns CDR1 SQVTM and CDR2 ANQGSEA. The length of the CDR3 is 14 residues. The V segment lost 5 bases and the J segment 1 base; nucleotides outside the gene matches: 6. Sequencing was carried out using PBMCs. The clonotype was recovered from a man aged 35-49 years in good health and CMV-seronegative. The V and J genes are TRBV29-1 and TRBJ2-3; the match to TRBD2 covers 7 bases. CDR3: CSVILGGGTDTQYF. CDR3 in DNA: TGCAGCGTTATCCTGGGGGGGGGCACAGATACGCAGTATTTT.